Shown below are 5 T cell receptor beta chains from a single sample sequenced in a study of shared clonotypes between healthy human individuals. The table came from immunoSEQ multiplex PCR; TCRdb's copy has only in-frame clones and leaves some out. Of more than 2 million clones in the sample, 95% were seen once. Input material: naive CD4+ T cells sorted from blood. Subset indicated: CD45RA+ positively selected. These receptors all come from a man younger than 35 in good health.

The genes are TRBV11-2 and TRBJ2-7; TRBD2 aligns across 12 bases. Trimming cost V 8 bases and J 4 bases; bases outside gene matches: 0. The CDR3 consists of 12 residues. Germline assignment: CDR1 SGHAT and CDR2 FQNNGV. The CDR3 nucleotides read TGTGCCAGCGGACTAGCGGGGTACGAGCAGTACTTC. It yields the protein CASGLAGYEQYF.

Of note for this clone: Other DNA sequences in this sample translate to the same CDR3. The genes are TRBV2 and TRBJ2-7; D not certain. V lost 3 bases and J lost 1, with 7 bases in between. Germline V CDR1 and CDR2: SNHLY, FYNNEI. The CDR3 covers 13 residues. The CDR3: CASSDRGSYEQYF. The CDR3 DNA sequence: TGTGCCAGCAGTGACCGAGGATCCTACGAGCAGTACTTC.

The chain recombines TRBV30 with TRBJ2-2; the D gene is possibly TRBD1 (6 bases). The germline V gene has CDR1 GTSNPN and CDR2 SVGIG (reference sequence). CDR3 size: 15 residues. V shed 1 base and J shed 4 bases, with 13 bases lying between them. CDR3 amino acids: CAWSESGHATGELFF. DNA of the CDR3: TGTGCCTGGAGTGAGTCGGGACACGCCACCGGGGAGCTGTTTTTT.

V is TRBV10-3 and J is TRBJ1-5, with D uncertain. This CDR3 region has 13 residues. Trimming removed 0 bases at V and 3 bases at J, with 3 bases between. Germline values: CDR1 ENHRY, CDR2 SYGVKD. This CDR3 is CAISESFNQPQHF. In nucleotides, the CDR3 is TGTGCCATCAGTGAGTCCTTCAATCAGCCCCAGCATTTT.

CDR3 protein: CASRPQDEQYF. CDR3 DNA sequence: TGTGCAAGTCGCCCCCAGGACGAGCAGTACTTC. The V and J genes are TRBV12-2 and TRBJ2-7; the tabulated D call, TRBD1, remains unverified against the DNA. TRBV12-2 is a recognized pseudogene. The CDR3 is made up of 11 amino acids.